Given below is one T cell receptor (beta chain) in context. Its antigen is not identified. Data came from immunoSEQ multiplex PCR; TCRdb stores just in-frame clones and leaves some out. The sample includes 77,000 or so clones, about 91% of them seen just once. The data derive from a study of T cell responses to AZD1222 COVID-19 vaccine. General study findings and limits: The reported proportion of spike-specific TCRs targeting unmutated variant regions was nearly half. At study baseline, merely a handful of AZD1222 recipients were seropositive. Increased Spike-specific TCR breadth and depth were observed after two AZD1222 doses. Donors, mostly white British, included more females; clonal diversity was possibly underestimated.

Germline V gene data show CDR1 as LNHDA and CDR2 as SQIVND (reference sequence). The CDR3 loop spans 12 amino acids. V lost 5 bases and J lost 7, with 9 bases in between. The rearrangement links TRBV19 to TRBJ1-5, with D tentatively TRBD1 (6 bases). The sequencing used peripheral blood, collected on day 0 of MenACWY control vaccination. The source of this sequence is an adult in good health. CDR3 in DNA: TGTGCCAGTAGTTTACAGGGACAGCCCCAGCATTTT. This gives the protein CASSLQGQPQHF. Complete variable domain (other parts from reference TRBV19 and TRBJ1-5): DGGITQSPKYLFRKEGQNVTLSCEQNLNHDAMYWYRQDPGQGLRLIYYSQIVNDFQKGDIAEGYSVSREKKESFPLTVTSAQKNPTAFYLCASSLQGQPQHFGDGTRLSIL.